The entry below gives a single TCR beta chain sequence along with its context. V lost 5 bases, J lost 5 bases, and 8 bases stayed unmatched. The CDR3 sequence is 16 residues long. Germline CDR1 reads SGHAT; CDR2 reads FQNNGV. The table came from immunoSEQ multiplex PCR; TCRdb's copy has only in-frame clones and leaves some out. The profile shows around 67,000 clones, approximately 90% of them singletons. This sample is part of a study of T cells after somatic rescue of genetic block. Sequenced: peripheral blood mononuclear cells (PBMCs). This TCR derives from a man aged 40-55 years. The V and J genes are TRBV11-2 and TRBJ2-2; 10 bases match TRBD1. Written as DNA, the CDR3 is TGTGCCAGCAGCAATCGAGGACAGGGGGATACCGGGGAGCTGTTTTTT. It is translated as CASSNRGQGDTGELFF.